Each of the 2 T cell receptor beta chains below was sequenced from the same sample in a study of blood T cell repertoires in COVID-19. Clones were read by immunoSEQ multiplex PCR, and TCRdb kept only the in-frame ones, dropping some. This sample yields around 280,000 clones, of which more than 75% are seen a single time; less than 2.5% belongs to the top ten. The source material was peripheral blood. The receptors here all came from a woman aged 25-40 years who had recovered from COVID-19.

The chain links TRBV6-5 to TRBJ2-1; D may be TRBD1 (6 bases). V dropped 0 bases and J dropped 3 bases, with 12 bases sitting between them. Per the germline V gene, CDR1 is MNHEY and CDR2 is SVGAGI. CDR3 length equals 16 residues. CDR3 protein: CASSYSGQGNYNEQFF. CDR3 nucleotide sequence: TGTGCCAGCAGTTACTCGGGGCAGGGGAACTACAATGAGCAGTTCTTC.

In nucleotides, the CDR3 is TGTGCCAGTAGTCCCGCACAGGGGACAGGCAATCAGCCCCAGCATTTT. This sequence encodes CASSPAQGTGNQPQHF. The chain links TRBV19 to TRBJ1-5, with 7 bases fitting TRBD1. The CDR3 sequence is 16 residues long. V lost 5 bases, J lost 2 bases, and 9 bases stayed unmatched. CDR1 and CDR2 (germline): LNHDA, SQIVND (reference sequence).